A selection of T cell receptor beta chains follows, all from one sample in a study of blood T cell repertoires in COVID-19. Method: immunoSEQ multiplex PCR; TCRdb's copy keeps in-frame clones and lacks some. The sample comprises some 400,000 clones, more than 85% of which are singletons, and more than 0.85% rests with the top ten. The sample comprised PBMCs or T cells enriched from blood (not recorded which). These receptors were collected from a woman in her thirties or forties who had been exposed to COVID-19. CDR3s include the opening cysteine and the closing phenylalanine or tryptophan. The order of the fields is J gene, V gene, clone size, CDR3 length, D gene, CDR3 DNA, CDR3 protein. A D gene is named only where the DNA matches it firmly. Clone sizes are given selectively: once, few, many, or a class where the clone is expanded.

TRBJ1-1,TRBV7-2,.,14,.,TGTGCCAGCAGCTCACCCGGGACTGGAACTGAAGCTTTCTTT,CASSSPGTGTEAFF
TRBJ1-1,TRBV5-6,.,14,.,TGTGCCAGCAGCTCCCTCGGGGTAAACACTGAAGCTTTCTTT,CASSSLGVNTEAFF
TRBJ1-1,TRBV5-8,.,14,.,TGTGCCAGCAGCACCGGACAGCCGAACACTGAAGCTTTCTTT,CASSTGQPNTEAFF
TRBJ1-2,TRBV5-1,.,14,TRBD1,TGCGCCAGCAGTCGGACAGGGGGTGACTATGGCTACACCTTC,CASSRTGGDYGYTF
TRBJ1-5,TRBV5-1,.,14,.,TGCGCCAGCAAGGACGATATTGGAGGCCAGCCCCAGCATTTT,CASKDDIGGQPQHF
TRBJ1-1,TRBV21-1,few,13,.,TGTGCCAGCAGCGAGACAGGGGGCACTGAAGCTTTCTTT,CASSETGGTEAFF
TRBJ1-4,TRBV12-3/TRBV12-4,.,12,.,TGTGCCAGCAGTTTGGTGGGCGAAAAACTGTTTTTT,CASSLVGEKLFF
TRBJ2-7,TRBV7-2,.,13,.,TGTGCCAGCAGCTCCGGACTCTTTAGTGAGCAGTACTTC,CASSSGLFSEQYF
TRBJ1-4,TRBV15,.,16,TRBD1,TGTGCCACCAGCGTCGGGACAGTTGCAACTAATGAAAAACTGTTTTTT,CATSVGTVATNEKLFF
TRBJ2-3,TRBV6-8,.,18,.,TGTGCCAGCAGTTACGGGTGGGCTCGGAATACTTTCACAGATACGCAGTATTTT,CASSYGWARNTFTDTQYF
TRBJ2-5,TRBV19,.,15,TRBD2,TGTGCCAGTAGTATCCGGCGGGAGGGGAAAGAGACCCAGTACTTC,CASSIRREGKETQYF
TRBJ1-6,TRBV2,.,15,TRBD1,TGTGCCAGCAGTGATGAGGGGGCGAAGGGTTCACCCCTCCACTTT,CASSDEGAKGSPLHF
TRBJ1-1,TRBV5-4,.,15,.,TGTGCCAGCAGCTTGGTACCCTACAGGAACACTGAAGCTTTCTTT,CASSLVPYRNTEAFF
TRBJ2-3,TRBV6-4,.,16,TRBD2,TGTGCCAGCAGTGCACTAGCGGGGGGGGACACAGATACGCAGTATTTT,CASSALAGGDTDTQYF
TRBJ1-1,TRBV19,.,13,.,TGTGCCAGTACGGGGTCGGAGTACACTGAAGCTTTCTTT,CASTGSEYTEAFF
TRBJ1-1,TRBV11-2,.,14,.,TGTGCCAGCAGCTTCGAACAGGTTAACACTGAAGCTTTCTTT,CASSFEQVNTEAFF
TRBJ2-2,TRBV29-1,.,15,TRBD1,TGCAGCGTGGACTCCGGGACAGGGTCCCCCGGGGAGCTGTTTTTT,CSVDSGTGSPGELFF
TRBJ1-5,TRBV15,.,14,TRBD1,TGTGCCACTCAGGGGGCAGGTGGCAATCAGCCCCAGCATTTT,CATQGAGGNQPQHF
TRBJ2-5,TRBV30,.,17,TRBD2,TGTGCCTGGGGGGGACTAGCGGGAGATTGGGTCCAAGAGACCCAGTACTTC,CAWGGLAGDWVQETQYF
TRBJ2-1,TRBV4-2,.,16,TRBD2,TGTGCCAGCAGCCCAACGTCCAGCGGGGGCTACAATGAGCAGTTCTTC,CASSPTSSGGYNEQFF
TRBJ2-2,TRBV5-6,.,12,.,TGTGCCAGCAGCCTTGTAATCGGGGAGCTGTTTTTT,CASSLVIGELFF
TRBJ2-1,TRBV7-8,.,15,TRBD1,TGTGCCAGCAGCATTCGGGACAGGGGGCTAGGTGAGCAGTTCTTC,CASSIRDRGLGEQFF
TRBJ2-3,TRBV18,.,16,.,TGTGCCAGCTCACCACCCCGAGGGATCGGCACAGATACGCAGTATTTT,CASSPPRGIGTDTQYF
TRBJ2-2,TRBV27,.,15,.,TGTGCCAGCAGTTTCGACAGGCTAGGCACCGGGGAGCTGTTTTTT,CASSFDRLGTGELFF
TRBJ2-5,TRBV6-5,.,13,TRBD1,TGTGCCAGCAGTTACTTGGACAGGGGAAAGCAGTACTTC,CASSYLDRGKQYF
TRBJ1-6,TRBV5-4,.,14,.,TGTGCCAGCAGCTTTAGGGGAAGGAATTCACCCCTCCACTTT,CASSFRGRNSPLHF
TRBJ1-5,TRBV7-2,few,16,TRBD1,TGTGCCAGCAGCTTACTACCGACAGGGGCCCCTCAGCCCCAGCATTTT,CASSLLPTGAPQPQHF
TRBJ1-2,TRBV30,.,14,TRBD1,TGTGCCTGGAGTGCGCAGGGGGCGCGGGGTGGCTACACCTTC,CAWSAQGARGGYTF
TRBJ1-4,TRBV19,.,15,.,TGTGCCAGTAGAGTGGCAGGGATGAAGGGGGAAAAACTGTTTTTT,CASRVAGMKGEKLFF
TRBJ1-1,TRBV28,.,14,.,TGTGCCAGCAGTTCTCCGGGACAGAACACTGAAGCTTTCTTT,CASSSPGQNTEAFF
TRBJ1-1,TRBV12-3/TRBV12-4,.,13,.,TGTGCCAGCAGTTTCGTTCAGGGGACTGAAGCTTTCTTT,CASSFVQGTEAFF
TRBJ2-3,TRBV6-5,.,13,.,TGTGCCAGCAGGGGGCGTAGCACAGATACGCAGTATTTT,CASRGRSTDTQYF
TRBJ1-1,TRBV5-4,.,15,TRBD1,TGTGCCAGCAGCCCGGGACAGGGGAGATTCACTGAAGCTTTCTTT,CASSPGQGRFTEAFF
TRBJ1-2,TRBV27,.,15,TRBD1,TGTGCCAGCAGTTTATCGGGACAGGGAGGGTTTGGCTACACCTTC,CASSLSGQGGFGYTF
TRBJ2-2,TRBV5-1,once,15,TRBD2,TGCGCCAGCAGCTTCGGGACTAGGGACACCGGGGAGCTGTTTTTT,CASSFGTRDTGELFF
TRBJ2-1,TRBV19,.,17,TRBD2,TGTGCCAGTAGTATGGTGGCTAGCGGGGGGCGCCGGGATGAGCAGTTCTTC,CASSMVASGGRRDEQFF